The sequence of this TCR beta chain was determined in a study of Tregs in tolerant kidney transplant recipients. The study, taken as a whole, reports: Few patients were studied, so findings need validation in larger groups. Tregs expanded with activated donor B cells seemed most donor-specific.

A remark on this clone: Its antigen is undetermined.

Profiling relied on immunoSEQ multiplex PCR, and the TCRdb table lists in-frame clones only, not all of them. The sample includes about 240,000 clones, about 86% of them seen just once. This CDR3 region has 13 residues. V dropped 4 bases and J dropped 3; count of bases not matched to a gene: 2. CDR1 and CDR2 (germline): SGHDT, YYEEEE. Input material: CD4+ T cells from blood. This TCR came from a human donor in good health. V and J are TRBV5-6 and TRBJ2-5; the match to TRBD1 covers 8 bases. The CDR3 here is CASSMDREETQYF. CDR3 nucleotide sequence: TGTGCCAGCAGCATGGACAGGGAAGAGACCCAGTACTTC.